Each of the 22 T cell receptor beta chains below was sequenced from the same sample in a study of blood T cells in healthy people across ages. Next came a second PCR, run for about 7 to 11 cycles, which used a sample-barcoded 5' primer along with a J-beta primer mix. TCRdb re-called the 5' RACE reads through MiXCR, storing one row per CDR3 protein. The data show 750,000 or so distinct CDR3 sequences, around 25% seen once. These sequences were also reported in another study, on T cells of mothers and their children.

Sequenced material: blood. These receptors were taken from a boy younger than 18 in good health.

The CDR3 nucleotides read TGTGCCAGCATCGTGGACAGTCTATCCTCCTACGAGCAGTACTTC. It translates to CASIVDSLSSYEQYF. This chain uses TRBV11-2 with TRBJ2-7; possibly TRBD1 for D (6 bases). The CDR3 spans 15 residues. With 7 bases removed from V and 0 bases from J, the gap between germline ends came to 16 bases. Germline values: CDR1 SGHAT, CDR2 FQNNGV.

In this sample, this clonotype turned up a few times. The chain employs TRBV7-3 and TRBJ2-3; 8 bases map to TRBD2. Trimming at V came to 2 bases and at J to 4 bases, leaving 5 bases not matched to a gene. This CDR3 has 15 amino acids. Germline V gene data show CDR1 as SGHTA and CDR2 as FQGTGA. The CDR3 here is CASSLVSGVADTQYF. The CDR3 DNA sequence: TGTGCCAGCAGCTTAGTTAGCGGGGTTGCAGATACGCAGTATTTT.

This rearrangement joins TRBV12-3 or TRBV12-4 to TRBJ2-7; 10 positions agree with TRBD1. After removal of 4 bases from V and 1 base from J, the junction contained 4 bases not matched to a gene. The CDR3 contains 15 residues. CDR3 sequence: CASSSSDRGSYEQYF. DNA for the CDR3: TGTGCCAGCAGTTCGTCGGACAGGGGGTCCTACGAGCAGTACTTC.

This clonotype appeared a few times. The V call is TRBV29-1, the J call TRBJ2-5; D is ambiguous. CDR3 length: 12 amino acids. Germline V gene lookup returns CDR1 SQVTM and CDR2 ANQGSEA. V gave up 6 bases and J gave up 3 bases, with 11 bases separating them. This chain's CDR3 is CSVRSIEETQYF. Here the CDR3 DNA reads TGCAGCGTGAGAAGCATAGAAGAGACCCAGTACTTC.

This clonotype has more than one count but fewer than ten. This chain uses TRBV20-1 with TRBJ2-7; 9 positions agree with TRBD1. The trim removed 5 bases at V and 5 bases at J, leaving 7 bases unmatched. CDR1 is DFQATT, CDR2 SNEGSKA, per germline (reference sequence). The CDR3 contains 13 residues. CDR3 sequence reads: CSASGTGLDEQYF. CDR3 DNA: TGCAGTGCTTCCGGGACAGGGCTCGACGAGCAGTACTTC.

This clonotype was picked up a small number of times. In nucleotides, the CDR3 is TGTGCCAGCAGCTTAGCGCCGAGGGGTCGGGATTACAATGAGCAGTTCTTC. It codes for CASSLAPRGRDYNEQFF. The chain has TRBV7-2 and TRBJ2-1, with D tentatively TRBD1 or TRBD2 (5 bases each). Trimming shortened V by 0 bases and J by 4 bases, and 16 bases separated the two germline ends. The CDR3 covers 17 residues. From germline, CDR1 is SGHTA and CDR2 FQGNSA.

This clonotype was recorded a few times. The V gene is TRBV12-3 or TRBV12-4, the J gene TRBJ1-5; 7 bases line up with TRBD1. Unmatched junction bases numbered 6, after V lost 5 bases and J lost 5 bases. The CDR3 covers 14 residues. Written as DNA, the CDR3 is TGTGCCAGCAGTCAGGGGGGAGATTATCAGCCCCAGCATTTT. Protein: CASSQGGDYQPQHF.

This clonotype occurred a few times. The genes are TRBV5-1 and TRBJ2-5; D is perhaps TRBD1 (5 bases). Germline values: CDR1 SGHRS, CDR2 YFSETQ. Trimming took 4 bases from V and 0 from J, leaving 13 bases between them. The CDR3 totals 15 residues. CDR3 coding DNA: TGCGCCAGCAGCCCTGGACGGACAAACCAAGAGACCCAGTACTTC. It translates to CASSPGRTNQETQYF. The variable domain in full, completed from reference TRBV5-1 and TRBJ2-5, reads KAGVTQTPRYLIKTRGQQVTLSCSPISGHRSVSWYQQTPGQGLQFLFEYFSETQRNKGNFPGRFSGRQFSNSRSEMNVSTLELGDSALYLCASSPGRTNQETQYFGPGTRLLVL.

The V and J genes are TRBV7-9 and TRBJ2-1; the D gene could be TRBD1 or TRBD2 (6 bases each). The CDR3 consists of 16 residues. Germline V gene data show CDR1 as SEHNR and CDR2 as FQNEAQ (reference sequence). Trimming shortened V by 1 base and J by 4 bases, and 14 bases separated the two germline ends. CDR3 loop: CASSLVGGPTYNEQFF. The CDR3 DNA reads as TGTGCCAGCAGCTTAGTAGGGGGGCCTACTTACAATGAGCAGTTCTTC.

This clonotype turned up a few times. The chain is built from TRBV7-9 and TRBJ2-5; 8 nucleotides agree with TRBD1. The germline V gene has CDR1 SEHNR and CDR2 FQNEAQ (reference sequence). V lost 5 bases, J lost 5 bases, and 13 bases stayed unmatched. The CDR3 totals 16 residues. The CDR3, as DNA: TGTGCCAGCAGCGCCGACAGGGGCGCCTCCGTCGAGACCCAGTACTTC. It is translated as CASSADRGASVETQYF.

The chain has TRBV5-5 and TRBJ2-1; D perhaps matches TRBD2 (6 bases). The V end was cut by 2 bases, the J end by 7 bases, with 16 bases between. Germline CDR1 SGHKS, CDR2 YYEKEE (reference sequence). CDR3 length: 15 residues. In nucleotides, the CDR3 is TGTGCCAGCAGCTTCGGCCACGCTGGAGGGAATGAGCAGTTCTTC. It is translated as CASSFGHAGGNEQFF.

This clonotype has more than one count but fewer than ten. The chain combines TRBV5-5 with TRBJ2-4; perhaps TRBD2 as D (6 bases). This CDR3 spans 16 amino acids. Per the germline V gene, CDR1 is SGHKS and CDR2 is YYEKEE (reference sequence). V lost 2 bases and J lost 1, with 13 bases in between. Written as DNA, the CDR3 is TGTGCCAGCAGCTTCTCTCCCGGAGGGGCCAAAAACATTCAGTACTTC. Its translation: CASSFSPGGAKNIQYF.

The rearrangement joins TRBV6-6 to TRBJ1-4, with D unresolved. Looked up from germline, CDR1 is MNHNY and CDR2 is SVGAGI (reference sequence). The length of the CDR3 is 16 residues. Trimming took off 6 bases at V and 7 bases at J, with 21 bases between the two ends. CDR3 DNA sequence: TGTGCCAGCAGACGACACCGGGAGGACGGATCTGAAAAACTGTTTTTT. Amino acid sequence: CASRRHREDGSEKLFF.

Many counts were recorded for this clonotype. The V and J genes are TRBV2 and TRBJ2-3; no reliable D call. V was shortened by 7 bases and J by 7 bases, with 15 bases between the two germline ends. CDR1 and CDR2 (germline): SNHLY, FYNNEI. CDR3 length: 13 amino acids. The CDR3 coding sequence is TGTGCCAGCAAAGCCAGAGCTGGGTATACGCAGTATTTT. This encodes CASKARAGYTQYF.

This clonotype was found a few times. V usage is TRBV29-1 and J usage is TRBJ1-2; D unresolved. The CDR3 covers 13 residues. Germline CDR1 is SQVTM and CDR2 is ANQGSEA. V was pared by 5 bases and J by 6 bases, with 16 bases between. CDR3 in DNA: TGCAGCGTTAATTTAAGGGTAGGGCATGGCTACACCTTC. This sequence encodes CSVNLRVGHGYTF.

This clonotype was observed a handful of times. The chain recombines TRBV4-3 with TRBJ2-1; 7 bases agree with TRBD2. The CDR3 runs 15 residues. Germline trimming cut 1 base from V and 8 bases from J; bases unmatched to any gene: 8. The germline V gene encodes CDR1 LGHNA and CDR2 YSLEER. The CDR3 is CASSQVSGPLDEQFF. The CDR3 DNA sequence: TGCGCCAGCAGCCAAGTTAGCGGGCCTTTGGATGAGCAGTTCTTC.

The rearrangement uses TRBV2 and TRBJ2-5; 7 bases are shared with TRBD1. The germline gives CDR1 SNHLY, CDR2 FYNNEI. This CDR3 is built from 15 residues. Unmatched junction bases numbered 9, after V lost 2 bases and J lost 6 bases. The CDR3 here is CASSEYKGALKTQYF. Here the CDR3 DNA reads TGTGCCAGCAGTGAATATAAGGGGGCTTTGAAGACCCAGTACTTC.

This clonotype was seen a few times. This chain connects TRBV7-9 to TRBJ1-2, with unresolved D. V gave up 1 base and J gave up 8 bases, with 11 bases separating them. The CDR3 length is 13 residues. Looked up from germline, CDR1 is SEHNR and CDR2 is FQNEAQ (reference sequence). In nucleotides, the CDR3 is TGTGCCAGCAGCTTAGGGGTAGCGCGGGGCTACACCTTC. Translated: CASSLGVARGYTF.

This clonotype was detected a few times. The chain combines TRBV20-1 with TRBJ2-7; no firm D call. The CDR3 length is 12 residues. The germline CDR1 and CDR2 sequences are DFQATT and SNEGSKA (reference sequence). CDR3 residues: CSGDGGNYEQYF. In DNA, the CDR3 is TGCAGCGGAGACGGCGGAAACTACGAGCAGTACTTC.

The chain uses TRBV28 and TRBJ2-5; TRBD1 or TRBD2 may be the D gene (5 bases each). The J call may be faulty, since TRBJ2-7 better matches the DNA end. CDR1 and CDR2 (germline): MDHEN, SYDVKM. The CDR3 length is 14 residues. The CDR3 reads CASTNRGEPYEQYF. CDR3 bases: TGTGCCAGCACCAACCGGGGCGAACCCTACGAGCAGTACTTC.

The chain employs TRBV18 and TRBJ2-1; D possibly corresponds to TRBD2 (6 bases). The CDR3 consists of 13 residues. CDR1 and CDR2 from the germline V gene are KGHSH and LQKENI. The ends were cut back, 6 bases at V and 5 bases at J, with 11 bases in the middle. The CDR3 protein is CASSSVADNEQFF. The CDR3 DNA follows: TGTGCCAGCTCGTCCGTAGCGGACAATGAGCAGTTCTTC.

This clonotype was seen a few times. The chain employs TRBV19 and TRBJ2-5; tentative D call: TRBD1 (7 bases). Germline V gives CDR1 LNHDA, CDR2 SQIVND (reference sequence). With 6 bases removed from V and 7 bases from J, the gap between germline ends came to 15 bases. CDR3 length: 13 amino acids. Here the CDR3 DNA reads TGTGCCAGTAGCACAGGGGACTGGGCGACCCAGTACTTC. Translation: CASSTGDWATQYF.